This TCR beta chain was sequenced during a study of radiation and T cells in renal cell carcinoma. Study conclusions and caveats: Top tumor clonotypes rose in blood 2 weeks post-radiation, then contracted.

Time point in this sample: blood 4 weeks post-SBRT, at nephrectomy. Sample treatment: 15 Gy SBRT to primary tumor, nephrectomy 4 weeks later. Nephrectomy followed 15 Gy stereotactic body radiation by 4 weeks. This renal cell carcinoma was of the clear cell type. The CDR3 contains 14 residues. Germline CDR1 MNHEY, CDR2 SVGAGI. Trimming pared 0 bases from V and 4 bases from J, leaving 9 bases between. This clone is a singleton in its sample. Its antigen is currently unknown. Clones were sequenced by immunoSEQ multiplex PCR, and TCRdb holds only the in-frame ones, with some missing. The data show about 83,000 clones, with 83% seen just once and approximately 2.4% held by the top ten.

This receptor was obtained from a woman in her fifties or sixties with renal cell carcinoma. Sequences were derived from blood, sampled from a patient whose treatment included radiotherapy and nephrectomy. This rearrangement joins TRBV6-5 to TRBJ1-2; D unresolved. The CDR3 DNA is TGTGCCAGCAGTTACTCCTGGGCGGGCTATGGCTACACCTTC. The encoded protein is CASSYSWAGYGYTF.